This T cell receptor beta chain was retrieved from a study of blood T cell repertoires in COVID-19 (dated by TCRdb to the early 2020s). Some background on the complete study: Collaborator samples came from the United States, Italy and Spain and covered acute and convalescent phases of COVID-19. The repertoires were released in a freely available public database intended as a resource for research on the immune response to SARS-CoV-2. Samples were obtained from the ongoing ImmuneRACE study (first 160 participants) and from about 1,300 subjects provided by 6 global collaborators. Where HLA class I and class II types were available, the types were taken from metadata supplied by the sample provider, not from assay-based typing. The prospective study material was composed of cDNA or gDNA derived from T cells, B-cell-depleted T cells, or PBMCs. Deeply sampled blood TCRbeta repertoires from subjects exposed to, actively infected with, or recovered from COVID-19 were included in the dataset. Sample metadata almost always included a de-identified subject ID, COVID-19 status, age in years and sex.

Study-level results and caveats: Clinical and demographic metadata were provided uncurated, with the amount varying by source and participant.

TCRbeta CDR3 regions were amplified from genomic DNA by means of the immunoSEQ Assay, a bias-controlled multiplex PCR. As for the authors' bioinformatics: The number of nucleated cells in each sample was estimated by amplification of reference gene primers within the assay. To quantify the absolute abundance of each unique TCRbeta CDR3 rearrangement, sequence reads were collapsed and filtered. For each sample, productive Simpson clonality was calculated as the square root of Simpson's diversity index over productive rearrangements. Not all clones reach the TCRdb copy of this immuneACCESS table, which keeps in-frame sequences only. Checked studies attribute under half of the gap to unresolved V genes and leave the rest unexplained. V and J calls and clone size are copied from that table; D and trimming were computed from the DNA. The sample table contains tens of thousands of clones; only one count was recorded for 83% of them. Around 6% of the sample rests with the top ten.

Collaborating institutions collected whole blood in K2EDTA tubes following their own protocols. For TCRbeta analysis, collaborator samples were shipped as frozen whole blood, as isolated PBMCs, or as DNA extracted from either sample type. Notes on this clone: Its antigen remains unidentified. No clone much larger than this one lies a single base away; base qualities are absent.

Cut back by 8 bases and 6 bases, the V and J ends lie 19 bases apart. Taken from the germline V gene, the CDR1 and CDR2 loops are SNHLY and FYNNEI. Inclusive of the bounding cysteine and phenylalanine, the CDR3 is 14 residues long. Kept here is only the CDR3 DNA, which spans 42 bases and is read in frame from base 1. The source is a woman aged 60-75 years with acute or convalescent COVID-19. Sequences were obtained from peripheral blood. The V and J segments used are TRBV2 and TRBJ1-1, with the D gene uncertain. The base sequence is TGTGCCAGCGGCCCCGGGAGCCAAAAGTCTGAAGCTTTCTTT. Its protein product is CASGPGSQKSEAFF.